This T cell receptor (beta chain) was obtained from a study of T cells in Graves' hyperthyroidism and ophthalmopathy. TCR beta CDR3 regions were amplified from RNA transcripts. TCR CDR3 regions were first amplified by RT-PCR with HTBI primers. TCRdb re-called the multiplex PCR reads through MiXCR, storing one row per CDR3 protein. Of some 760,000 distinct CDR3 sequences in the sample, 14% are singletons; the top ten hold roughly 10%. CDR3 length: 13 amino acids. The V and J ends lost 2 bases and 11 bases respectively, with 13 bases between them. Germline CDR1 SEHNR, CDR2 FQNEAQ (reference sequence). V usage is TRBV7-9 and J usage is TRBJ1-5, with D hard to call. The specimen sequenced was blood. This TCR derives from a woman aged 18-29 years with Graves' hyperthyroidism. The CDR3 protein is CASSLREGWAQHF. The CDR3 nucleotides are TGTGCCAGCAGCTTACGGGAGGGATGGGCCCAGCATTTT.